This T cell receptor beta chain stems from a study of early stage breast cancer tumors (dated by TCRdb to about 2017). About the investigation overall: Of the approximately 15 invasive breast tumors, about a dozen were found to be estrogen receptor-positive, progesterone receptor-positive and HER2-negative. Of the roughly 12 ER+/PR+/HER2- tumors, eight were classified as invasive ductal carcinomas and four as invasive lobular carcinomas. A read coverage of roughly 10-fold per sample was achieved on average. Across all samples, about 2.9 million templates representing roughly 1 million unique clonotypes were detected. The study at large found these results: Tumors showed about 2.4-fold higher T cell density and higher clonality than adjacent normal breast tissue. Repertoires from blood and normal breast were more alike than repertoires from blood and tumor, and in about 90% of the 16 patients, comparing each tissue with blood separated tumor from normal. Enriched TCRB sequences shared across patients were found to be mostly commonly generated sequences that were unlikely to play an important role in the tumor microenvironment. Bulk genomic DNA sequencing of unsorted cells missed chain pairing and functional markers such as CD4, CD8 and FOXP3. Because the cohort was small, a breakdown by tumor subtype could not be done.

The study profiled bulk TCR beta-chain repertoires in matched peripheral blood, tumor and adjacent normal breast tissue taken from fewer than 20 patients with early-stage breast cancer. Before surgery, whole blood (about 5-10 mL) was collected into EDTA tubes and processed within 2 hours. Ficoll-Paque centrifugation in SepMate-50 tubes was used to isolate peripheral blood mononuclear cells. PBMCs were cryopreserved in around 90% FBS with approximately 10% DMSO in aliquots of roughly 1.8 to 4.5 million cells and stored in liquid nitrogen. The Qiagen AllPrep DNA/RNA Mini kit was used to extract genomic DNA. Regarding this clone: This clone's antigen is unknown. Per-base quality was not reported, and no clone a single base away is much larger than it.

Two independent genomic DNA replicates were amplified for each sample, with approximately 0.5 ug used for blood and about 1.5 ug for tumor or normal breast. TCRB sequencing of genomic DNA was carried out with the ImmunoSeq Intro kit according to the manufacturer's instructions. Multiplex PCR ran about 31 cycles with proprietary primers and spike-in control sequences for absolute quantification. Single-end 150-bp reads were used to sequence an 87-bp fragment covering the CDR3 and the flanking V and J genes. Seven samples, each with two replicates, were multiplexed per lane of an Illumina MiSeq using version 3.0 chemistry. In the paper's pipeline: The vendor's proprietary pipeline processed the raw data and merged both replicates into a single result for each sample. A clonotype was defined as productive rearrangements that share the same V-gene family, CDR3 amino acid sequence and J-gene segment. To compute clonality, the normalized Shannon entropy (Pielou evenness) of TCRB abundances was subtracted from 1. To estimate T cell density, the total number of templates was divided by the number of input cells, which was inferred from the amount of DNA input. Total repertoire diversity and clonality were estimated with Recon using default parameters. A clonotype counted as tumor-enriched if its abundance in tumor exceeded 0.1% and was at least 32-fold higher than its abundance in normal breast. Not all clones reach the TCRdb copy of this immuneACCESS table, which keeps in-frame sequences only. Checked studies attribute under half of the gap to unresolved V genes and leave the rest unexplained. That table is the source of V, J and clone size, and D and trimming were worked out from the DNA. The sample contains fewer than 30,000 clones, 80% of them found a single time. Approximately 12% of the sample is held by the ten biggest clonotypes.

The sequenced sample consisted of blood. The clonotype was recovered from a person aged 55-75 years with breast cancer.

The CDR3 corresponds to CASSEARATGELFF. The DNA reads as follows: TGTGCCAGCAGTGAAGCGCGAGCCACCGGGGAGCTGTTTTTT. The chain links TRBV2 with TRBJ2-2; the D gene remains uncertain. The V and J ends are trimmed by 0 bases and 4 bases, leaving 6 bases between them. The CDR1 and CDR2 encoded by the germline V gene are SNHLY and FYNNEI. From the cysteine up to the phenylalanine, the CDR3 has a length of 14 residues. The entry retains the CDR3 DNA only, 42 bases that are in frame from base 1.